The text below deals with one TCR beta chain. The record originates from a study of T cell repertoires and Cas9 in healthy adults. In germline, CDR1 is MNHNS, CDR2 SASEGT. CDR3 length equals 13 residues. The J segment lost 7 bases and the V segment lost 6 bases, leaving 5 bases of the junction unmatched. Repertoires were generated with immunoSEQ multiplex PCR, while TCRdb's copy carries only in-frame clones and drops some. Counted here are some 14,000 clones, around 90% occurring once; the ten biggest clones make up about 2.1%. The V and J genes are TRBV6-1 and TRBJ1-2, with TRBD1 matching over 10 bases. The TCR comes from a human donor in good health. The sequenced material came from Tregs (CD4+, CD25+, CD127-, CD137-, CD154-) from PBMCs; culture status not recorded. CDR3 in DNA: TGTGCCAGCAGAGTGGGACAGGGGTTTGGCTACACCTTC. Amino acids: CASRVGQGFGYTF.